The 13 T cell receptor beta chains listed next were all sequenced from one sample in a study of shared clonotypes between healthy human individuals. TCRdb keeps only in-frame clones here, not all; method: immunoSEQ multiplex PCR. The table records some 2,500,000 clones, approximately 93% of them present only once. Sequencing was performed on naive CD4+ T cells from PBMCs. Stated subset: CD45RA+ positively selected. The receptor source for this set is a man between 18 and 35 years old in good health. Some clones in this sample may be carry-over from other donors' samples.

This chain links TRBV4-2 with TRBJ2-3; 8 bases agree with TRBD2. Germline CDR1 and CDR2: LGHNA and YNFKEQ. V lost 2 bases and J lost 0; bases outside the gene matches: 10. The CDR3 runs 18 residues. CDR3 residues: CASSQFPPGLDSTDTQYF. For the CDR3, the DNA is TGTGCCAGCAGCCAATTCCCACCGGGACTAGATAGCACAGATACGCAGTATTTT.

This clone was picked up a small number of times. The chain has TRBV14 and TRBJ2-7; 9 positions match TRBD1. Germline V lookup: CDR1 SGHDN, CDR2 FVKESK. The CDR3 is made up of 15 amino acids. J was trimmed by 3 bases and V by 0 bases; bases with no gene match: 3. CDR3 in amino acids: CASSQEDRGFYEQYF. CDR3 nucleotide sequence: TGTGCCAGCAGCCAAGAAGACAGGGGGTTCTACGAGCAGTACTTC.

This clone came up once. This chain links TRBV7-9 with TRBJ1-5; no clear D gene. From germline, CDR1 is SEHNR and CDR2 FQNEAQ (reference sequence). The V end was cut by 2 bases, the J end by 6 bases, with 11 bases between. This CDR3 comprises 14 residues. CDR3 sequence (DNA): TGTGCCAGCAGCTTAAACTACAGTCCTCAGCCCCAGCATTTT. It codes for CASSLNYSPQPQHF.

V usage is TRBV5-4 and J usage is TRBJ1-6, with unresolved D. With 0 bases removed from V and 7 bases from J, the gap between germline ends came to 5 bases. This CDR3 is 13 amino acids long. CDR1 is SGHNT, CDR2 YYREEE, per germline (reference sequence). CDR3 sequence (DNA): TGTGCCAGCAGCTTGGACCCGAATTCACCCCTCCACTTT. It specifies CASSLDPNSPLHF.

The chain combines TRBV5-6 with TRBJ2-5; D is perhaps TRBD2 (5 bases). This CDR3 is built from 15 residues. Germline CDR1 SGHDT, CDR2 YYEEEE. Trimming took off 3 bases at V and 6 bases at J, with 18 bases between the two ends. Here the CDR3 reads CASSSPGGLFQTQYF. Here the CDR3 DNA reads TGTGCCAGCAGCTCCCCGGGCGGGCTATTTCAGACCCAGTACTTC. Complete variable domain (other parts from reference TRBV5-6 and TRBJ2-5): DAGVTQSPTHLIKTRGQQVTLRCSPKSGHDTVSWYQQALGQGPQFIFQYYEEEERQRGNFPDRFSGHQFPNYSSELNVNALLLGDSALYLCASSSPGGLFQTQYFGPGTRLLVL.

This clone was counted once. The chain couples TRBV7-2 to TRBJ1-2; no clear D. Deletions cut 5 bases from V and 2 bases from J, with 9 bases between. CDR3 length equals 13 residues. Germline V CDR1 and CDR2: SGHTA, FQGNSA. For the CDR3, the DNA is TGTGCCAGCAGCAATCAGCGGAACTATGGCTACACCTTC. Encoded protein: CASSNQRNYGYTF.

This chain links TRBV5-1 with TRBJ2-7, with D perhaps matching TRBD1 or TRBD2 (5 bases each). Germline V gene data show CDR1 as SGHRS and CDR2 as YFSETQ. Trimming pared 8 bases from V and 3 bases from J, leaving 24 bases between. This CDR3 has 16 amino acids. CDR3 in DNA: TGCGCCAGTAAAAGGGGAAGTGACGGGAACCACTACGAGCAGTACTTC. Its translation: CASKRGSDGNHYEQYF.

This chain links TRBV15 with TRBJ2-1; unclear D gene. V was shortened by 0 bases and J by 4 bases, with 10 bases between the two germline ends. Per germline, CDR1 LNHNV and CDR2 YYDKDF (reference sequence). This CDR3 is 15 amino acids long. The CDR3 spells CATSRDQMGYNEQFF. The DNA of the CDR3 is TGTGCCACCAGCAGAGATCAAATGGGTTACAATGAGCAGTTCTTC.

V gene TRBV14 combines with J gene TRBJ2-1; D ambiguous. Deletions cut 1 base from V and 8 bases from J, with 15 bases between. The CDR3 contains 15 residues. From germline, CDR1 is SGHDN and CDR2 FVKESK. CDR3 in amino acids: CASSQVTQYRHEQFF. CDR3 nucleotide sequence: TGTGCCAGCAGCCAAGTAACCCAGTATCGCCATGAGCAGTTCTTC. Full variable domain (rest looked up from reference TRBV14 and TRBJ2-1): EAGVTQFPSHSVIEKGQTVTLRCDPISGHDNLYWYRRVMGKEIKFLLHFVKESKQDESGMPNNRFLAERTGGTYSTLKVQPAELEDSGVYFCASSQVTQYRHEQFFGPGTRLTVL.

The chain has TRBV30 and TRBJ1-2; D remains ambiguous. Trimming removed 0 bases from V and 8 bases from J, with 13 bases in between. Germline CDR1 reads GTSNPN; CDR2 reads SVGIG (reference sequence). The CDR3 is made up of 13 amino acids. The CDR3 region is CAWSVRQWVGYTF. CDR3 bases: TGTGCCTGGAGTGTTCGGCAGTGGGTAGGCTACACCTTC.

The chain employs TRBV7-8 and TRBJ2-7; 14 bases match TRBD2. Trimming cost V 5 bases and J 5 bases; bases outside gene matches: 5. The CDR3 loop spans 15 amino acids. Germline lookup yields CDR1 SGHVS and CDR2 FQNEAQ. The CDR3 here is CASSPGLAGVHEQYF. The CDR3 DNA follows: TGTGCCAGCAGCCCGGGACTAGCGGGAGTCCACGAGCAGTACTTC.

The CDR3 loop is CASSRDLGTDTQYF. The DNA for the CDR3 is TGTGCCAGCAGTCGGGACTTAGGCACAGATACGCAGTATTTT. The chain joins TRBV6-5 to TRBJ2-3, with TRBD2 as a possible D gene (6 bases). Germline V lookup: CDR1 MNHEY, CDR2 SVGAGI. V was trimmed by 5 bases and J by 1 base, leaving 10 bases between them. The CDR3 runs 14 residues.

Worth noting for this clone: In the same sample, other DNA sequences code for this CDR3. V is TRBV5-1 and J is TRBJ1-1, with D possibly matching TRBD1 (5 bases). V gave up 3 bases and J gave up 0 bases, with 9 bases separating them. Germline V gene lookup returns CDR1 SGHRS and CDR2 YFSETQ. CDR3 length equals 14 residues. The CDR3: CASSSGTMNTEAFF. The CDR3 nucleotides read TGCGCCAGCAGCTCCGGGACCATGAACACTGAAGCTTTCTTT.